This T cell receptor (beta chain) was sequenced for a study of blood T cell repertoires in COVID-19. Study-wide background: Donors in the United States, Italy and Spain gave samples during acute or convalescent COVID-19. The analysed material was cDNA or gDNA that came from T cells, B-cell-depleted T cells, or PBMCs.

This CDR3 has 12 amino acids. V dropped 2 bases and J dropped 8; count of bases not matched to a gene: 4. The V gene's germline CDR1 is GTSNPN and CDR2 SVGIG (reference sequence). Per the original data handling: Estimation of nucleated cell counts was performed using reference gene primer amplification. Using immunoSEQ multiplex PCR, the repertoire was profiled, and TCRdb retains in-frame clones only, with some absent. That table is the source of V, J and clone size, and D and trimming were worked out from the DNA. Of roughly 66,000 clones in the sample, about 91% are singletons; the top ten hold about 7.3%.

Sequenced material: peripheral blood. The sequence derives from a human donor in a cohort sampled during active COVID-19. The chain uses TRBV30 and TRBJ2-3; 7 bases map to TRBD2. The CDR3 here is CAWSTSSGTQYF. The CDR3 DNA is TGTGCCTGGAGTACCTCTAGCGGTACGCAGTATTTT.